This entry is about one TCR beta chain. Its antigen remains unknown. The data stem from a study of monozygotic twins with inflammatory bowel disease. Study findings and constraints: Variability may have been added to patient repertoires by differing immunosuppressive treatments. The data gave no support to a single strong IBD-associated signal or clonotype.

After re-calling the 5' RACE reads, TCRdb lists one entry per CDR3 protein, DNA absent. The table for this sample gives a few hundred thousand distinct CDR3 sequences. Per the germline V gene, CDR1 is SGHDT and CDR2 is YYEEEE. The CDR3 totals 15 residues. Sequencing was performed on blood. This TCR derives from a human donor with ulcerative colitis or Crohn's disease, or a healthy co-twin of an affected twin (not recorded which). This sequence joins TRBV5-6 and TRBJ1-6; TCRdb reports TRBD1, a call that lacks DNA to check it against. This chain's CDR3 is CASSHRVSHNSPLHF. Complete variable domain (other parts from reference TRBV5-6 and TRBJ1-6): DAGVTQSPTHLIKTRGQQVTLRCSPKSGHDTVSWYQQALGQGPQFIFQYYEEEERQRGNFPDRFSGHQFPNYSSELNVNALLLGDSALYLCASSHRVSHNSPLHFGNGTRLTVT.